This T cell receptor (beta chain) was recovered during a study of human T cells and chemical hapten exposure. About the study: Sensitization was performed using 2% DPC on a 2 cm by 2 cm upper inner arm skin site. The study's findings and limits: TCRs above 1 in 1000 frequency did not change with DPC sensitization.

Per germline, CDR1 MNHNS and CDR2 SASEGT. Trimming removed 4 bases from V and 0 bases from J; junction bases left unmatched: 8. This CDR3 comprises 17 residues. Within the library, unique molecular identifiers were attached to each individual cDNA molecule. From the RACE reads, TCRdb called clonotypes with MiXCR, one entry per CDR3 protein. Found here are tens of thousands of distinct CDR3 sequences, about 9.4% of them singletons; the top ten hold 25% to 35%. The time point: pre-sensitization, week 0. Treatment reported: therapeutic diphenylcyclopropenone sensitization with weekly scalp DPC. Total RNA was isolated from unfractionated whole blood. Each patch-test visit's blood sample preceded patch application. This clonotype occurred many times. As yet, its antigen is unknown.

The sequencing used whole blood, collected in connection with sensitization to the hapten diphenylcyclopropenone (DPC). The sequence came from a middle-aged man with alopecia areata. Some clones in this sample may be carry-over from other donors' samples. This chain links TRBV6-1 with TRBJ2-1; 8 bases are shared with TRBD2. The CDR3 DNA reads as TGTGCCAGCAGTGTATCTAGCGGGCCGAGCTCCTACAATGAGCAGTTCTTC. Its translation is CASSVSSGPSSYNEQFF.